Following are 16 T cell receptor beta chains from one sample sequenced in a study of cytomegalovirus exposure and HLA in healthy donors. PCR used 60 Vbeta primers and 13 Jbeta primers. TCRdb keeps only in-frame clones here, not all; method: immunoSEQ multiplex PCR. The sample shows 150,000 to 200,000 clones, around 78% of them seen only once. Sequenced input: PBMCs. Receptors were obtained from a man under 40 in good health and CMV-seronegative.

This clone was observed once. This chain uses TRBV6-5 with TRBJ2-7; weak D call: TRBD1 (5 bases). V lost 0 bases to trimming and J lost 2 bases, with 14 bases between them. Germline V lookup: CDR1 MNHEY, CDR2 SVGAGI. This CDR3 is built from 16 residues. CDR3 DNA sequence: TGTGCCAGCAGTTACTCGATCCTCAGGGCACCCTACGAGCAGTACTTC. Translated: CASSYSILRAPYEQYF.

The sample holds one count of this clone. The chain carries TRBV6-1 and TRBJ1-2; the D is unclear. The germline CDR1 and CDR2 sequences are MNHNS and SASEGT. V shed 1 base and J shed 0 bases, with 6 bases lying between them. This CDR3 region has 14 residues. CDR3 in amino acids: CASSEGGANYGYTF. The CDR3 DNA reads TGTGCCAGCAGTGAAGGAGGAGCTAACTATGGCTACACCTTC.

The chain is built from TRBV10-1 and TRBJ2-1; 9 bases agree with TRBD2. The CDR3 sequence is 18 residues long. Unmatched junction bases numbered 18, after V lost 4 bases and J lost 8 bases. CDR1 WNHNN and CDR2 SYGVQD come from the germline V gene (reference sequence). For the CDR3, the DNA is TGCGCCAGCAGTGGAATTGGGCGGGAGGGCGGCCCCGCAGATGAGCAGTTCTTC. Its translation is CASSGIGREGGPADEQFF.

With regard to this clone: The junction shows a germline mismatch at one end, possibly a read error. CDR3 sequence reads: CACRLAVSSYEQYF. CDR3 bases: TGTGCCTGCAGACTAGCGGTAAGCTCCTACGAGCAGTACTTC. The chain is built from TRBV2 and TRBJ2-7; 9 bases are a match to TRBD2. Germline CDR1 reads SNHLY; CDR2 reads FYNNEI. This CDR3 spans 14 amino acids.

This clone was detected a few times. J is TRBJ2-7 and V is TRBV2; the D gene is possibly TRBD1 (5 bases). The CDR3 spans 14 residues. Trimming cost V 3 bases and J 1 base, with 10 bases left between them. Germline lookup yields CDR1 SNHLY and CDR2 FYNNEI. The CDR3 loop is CASSDTGYSYEQYF. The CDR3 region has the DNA TGTGCCAGCAGTGACACAGGCTATTCCTACGAGCAGTACTTC.

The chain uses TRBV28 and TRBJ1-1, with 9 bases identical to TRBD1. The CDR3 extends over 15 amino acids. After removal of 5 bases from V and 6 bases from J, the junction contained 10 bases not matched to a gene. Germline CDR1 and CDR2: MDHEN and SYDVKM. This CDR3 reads CASSPPDRGNAEAFF. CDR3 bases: TGTGCCAGCAGTCCCCCGGACAGGGGAAACGCTGAAGCTTTCTTT. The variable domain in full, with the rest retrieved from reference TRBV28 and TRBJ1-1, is DVKVTQSSRYLVKRTGEKVFLECVQDMDHENMFWYRQDPGLGLRLIYFSYDVKMKEKGDIPEGYSVSREKKERFSLILESASTNQTSMYLCASSPPDRGNAEAFFGQGTRLTVV.

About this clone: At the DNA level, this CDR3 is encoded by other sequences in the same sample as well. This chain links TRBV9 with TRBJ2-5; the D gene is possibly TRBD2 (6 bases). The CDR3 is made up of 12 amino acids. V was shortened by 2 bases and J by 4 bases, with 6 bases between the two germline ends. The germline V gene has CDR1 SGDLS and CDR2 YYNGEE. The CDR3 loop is CASSVGGETQYF. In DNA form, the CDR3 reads TGTGCCAGCAGCGTGGGAGGAGAGACCCAGTACTTC. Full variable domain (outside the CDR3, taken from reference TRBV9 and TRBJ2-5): DSGVTQTPKHLITATGQRVTLRCSPRSGDLSVYWYQQSLDQGLQFLIQYYNGEERAKGNILERFSAQQFPDLHSELNLSSLELGDSALYFCASSVGGETQYFGPGTRLLVL.

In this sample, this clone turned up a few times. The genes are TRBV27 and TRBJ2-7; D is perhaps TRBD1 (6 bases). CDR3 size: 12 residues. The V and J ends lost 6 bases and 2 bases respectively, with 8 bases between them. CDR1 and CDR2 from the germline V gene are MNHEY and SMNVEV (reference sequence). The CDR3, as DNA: TGTGCCAGCAGGGACAGCCCCTACGAGCAGTACTTC. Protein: CASRDSPYEQYF.

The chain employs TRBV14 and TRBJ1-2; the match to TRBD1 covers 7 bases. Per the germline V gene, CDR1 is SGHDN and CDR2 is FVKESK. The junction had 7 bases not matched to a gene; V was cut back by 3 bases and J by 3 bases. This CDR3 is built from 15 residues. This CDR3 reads CASSHLTGDDYGYTF. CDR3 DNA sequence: TGTGCCAGCAGCCATTTAACAGGGGACGACTATGGCTACACCTTC.

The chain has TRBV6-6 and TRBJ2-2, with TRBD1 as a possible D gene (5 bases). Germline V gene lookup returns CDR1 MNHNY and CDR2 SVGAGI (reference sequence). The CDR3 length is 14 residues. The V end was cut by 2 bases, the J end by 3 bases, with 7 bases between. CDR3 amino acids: CASSYDSYTGELFF. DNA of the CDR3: TGTGCCAGCAGTTACGACAGTTACACCGGGGAGCTGTTTTTT.

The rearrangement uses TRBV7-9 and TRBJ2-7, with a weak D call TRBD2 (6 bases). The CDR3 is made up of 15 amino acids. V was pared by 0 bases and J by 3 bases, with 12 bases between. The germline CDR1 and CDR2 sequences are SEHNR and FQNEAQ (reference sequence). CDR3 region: CASSLAGGVLYEQYF. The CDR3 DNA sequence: TGTGCCAGCAGCTTAGCAGGAGGGGTTCTCTACGAGCAGTACTTC.

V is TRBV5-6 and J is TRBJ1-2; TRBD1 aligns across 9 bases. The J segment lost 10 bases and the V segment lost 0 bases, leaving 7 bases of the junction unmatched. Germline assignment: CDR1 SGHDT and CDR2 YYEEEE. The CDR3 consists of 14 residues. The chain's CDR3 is CASSLGGQGVSYTF. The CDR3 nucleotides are TGTGCCAGCAGCTTGGGGGGACAGGGCGTTTCCTACACCTTC.

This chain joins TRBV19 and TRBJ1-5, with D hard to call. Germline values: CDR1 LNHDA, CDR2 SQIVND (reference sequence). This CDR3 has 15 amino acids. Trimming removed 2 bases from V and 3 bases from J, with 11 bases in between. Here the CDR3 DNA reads TGTGCCAGTAGTATAAAAAAAAGCCACAATCAGCCCCAGCATTTT. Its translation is CASSIKKSHNQPQHF.

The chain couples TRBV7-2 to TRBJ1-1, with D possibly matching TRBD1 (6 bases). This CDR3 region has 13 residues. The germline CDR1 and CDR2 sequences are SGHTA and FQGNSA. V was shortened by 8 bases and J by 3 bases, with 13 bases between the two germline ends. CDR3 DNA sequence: TGTGCCAGCGGATACAGGGTAGACACTGAAGCTTTCTTT. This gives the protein CASGYRVDTEAFF.

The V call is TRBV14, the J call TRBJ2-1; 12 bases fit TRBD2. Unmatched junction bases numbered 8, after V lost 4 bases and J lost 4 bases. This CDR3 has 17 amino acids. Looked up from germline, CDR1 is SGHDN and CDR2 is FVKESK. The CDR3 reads CASSPRPGLAGYNEQFF. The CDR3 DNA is TGTGCCAGCAGCCCAAGACCGGGACTAGCGGGTTACAATGAGCAGTTCTTC.

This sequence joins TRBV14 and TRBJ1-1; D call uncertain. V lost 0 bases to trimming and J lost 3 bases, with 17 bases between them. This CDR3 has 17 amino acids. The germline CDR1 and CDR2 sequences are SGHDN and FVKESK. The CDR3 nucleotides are TGTGCCAGCAGCCAAGAGAAAGCCGGCAGAGGCGACACTGAAGCTTTCTTT. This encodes CASSQEKAGRGDTEAFF.